The 7 T cell receptor beta chains reported below all come from one sample, sequenced in a study of T cell changes during pregnancy in multiple sclerosis. Profiled with immunoSEQ multiplex PCR; TCRdb holds only in-frame clones, not every one. The sample lists roughly 39,000 clones; 91% were seen once. Here the sequenced sample was CD8+ T cells from peripheral blood mononuclear cells, taken after pregnancy. All receptors derive from a female donor with multiple sclerosis, enrolled in a pregnancy study.

This clone occurred once. The chain joins TRBV30 to TRBJ2-1, with TRBD2 matching over 10 bases. This CDR3 is 15 amino acids long. V lost 0 bases and J lost 8; bases outside the gene matches: 7. The germline CDR1 and CDR2 sequences are GTSNPN and SVGIG (reference sequence). As DNA, the CDR3 is TGTGCCTGGAGTGTACGAGCGGGAGGGCCCGATGAGCAGTTCTTC. It yields the protein CAWSVRAGGPDEQFF.

V and J are TRBV9 and TRBJ2-5; tentatively, D is TRBD2 (6 bases). CDR3 length: 15 residues. The germline V gene encodes CDR1 SGDLS and CDR2 YYNGEE. Trimming removed 0 bases from V and 5 bases from J, with 14 bases in between. The CDR3 region is CASSVDIGRGETQYF. DNA for the CDR3: TGTGCCAGCAGCGTAGATATCGGGAGAGGCGAGACCCAGTACTTC.

The genes are TRBV7-4 and TRBJ2-7; 8 bases are a match to TRBD1. V was pared by 4 bases and J by 3 bases, with 14 bases of the junction left unmatched. Germline CDR1 and CDR2: SGHVT and SQSDAQ. This CDR3 spans 17 amino acids. CDR3 residues: CASSSRSRTGYFYEQYF. In nucleotides, the CDR3 is TGTGCCAGCAGCTCCCGATCAAGGACAGGGTATTTCTACGAGCAGTACTTC.

The chain uses TRBV27 and TRBJ2-7, with 10 bases that match TRBD1. The CDR3 runs to 15 residues. The V and J ends lost 6 bases and 4 bases, in that order; junction bases with no gene match: 9. Germline assignment: CDR1 MNHEY and CDR2 SMNVEV (reference sequence). The chain's CDR3 is CASRQRTGGGYEQYF. The CDR3 DNA reads as TGTGCCAGCAGGCAAAGGACAGGGGGTGGGTACGAGCAGTACTTC.

In its sample, this clone is medium-sized (0.01 to 0.1%). This chain connects TRBV6-1 to TRBJ1-2; 9 nucleotides agree with TRBD1. The length of the CDR3 is 14 residues. Trimming cost V 6 bases and J 7 bases; bases outside gene matches: 9. CDR1 and CDR2 (germline): MNHNS, SASEGT. CDR3 DNA sequence: TGTGCCAGCAGAAACGGACAGGGGATTTTTGGCTACACCTTC. Protein: CASRNGQGIFGYTF.

The chain employs TRBV28 and TRBJ2-3, with 10 nucleotides matching TRBD2. This CDR3 contains 15 residues. With V trimmed by 3 bases and J by 2 bases, 2 bases remained unmatched. Germline lookup yields CDR1 MDHEN and CDR2 SYDVKM. The CDR3 reads CASSFSGRITDTQYF. The CDR3 DNA reads as TGTGCCAGCAGTTTTAGCGGGAGGATCACAGATACGCAGTATTTT. The full variable domain, with the rest looked up from reference TRBV28 and TRBJ2-3, is DVKVTQSSRYLVKRTGEKVFLECVQDMDHENMFWYRQDPGLGLRLIYFSYDVKMKEKGDIPEGYSVSREKKERFSLILESASTNQTSMYLCASSFSGRITDTQYFGPGTRLTVL.

This sequence joins TRBV9 and TRBJ2-1, with 12 bases identical to TRBD2. In germline, CDR1 is SGDLS, CDR2 YYNGEE. Unmatched junction bases numbered 5, after V lost 0 bases and J lost 7 bases. The CDR3 has 16 residues. The CDR3 nucleotides read TGTGCCAGCAGCGTAGTAACTAGCGGGAGGAAAAATGAGCAGTTCTTC. Translation: CASSVVTSGRKNEQFF.